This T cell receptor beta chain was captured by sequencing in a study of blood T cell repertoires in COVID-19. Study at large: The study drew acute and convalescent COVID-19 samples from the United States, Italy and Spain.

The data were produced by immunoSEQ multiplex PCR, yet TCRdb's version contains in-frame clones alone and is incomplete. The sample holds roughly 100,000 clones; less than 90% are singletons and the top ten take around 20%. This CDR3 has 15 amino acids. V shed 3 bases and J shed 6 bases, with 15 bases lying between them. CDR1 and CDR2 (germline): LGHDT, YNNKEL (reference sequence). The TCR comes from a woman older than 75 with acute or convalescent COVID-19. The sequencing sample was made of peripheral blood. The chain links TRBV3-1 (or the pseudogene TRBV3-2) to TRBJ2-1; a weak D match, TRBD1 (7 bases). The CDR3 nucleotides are TGTGCCAGCAGCCAGGCGGGACAGATAAGCAATGAGCAGTTCTTC. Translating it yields CASSQAGQISNEQFF.